The entry that follows covers one T cell receptor beta chain sequence. The sample comes from a study of shared T cell receptors in the human thymus. Produced via immunoSEQ multiplex PCR; TCRdb's table is partial and in-frame only. The data show around 730,000 clones, 80% to 90% seen once. These data also formed part of another study, on human thymus T cells. Turning to that study: The source of the thymus tissue was resections taken during corrective heart surgery.

The clonotype originates from a girl under three years old with a congenital heart defect. Input material: thymocytes.

The CDR3 bases are TGTGCCAGCAGTCCCCTAGGAGGCGGGTACACTGAAGCTTTCTTT. Translation: CASSPLGGGYTEAFF. V gene TRBV27 combines with J gene TRBJ1-1; D unclear. Germline CDR1 and CDR2: MNHEY and SMNVEV (reference sequence). This CDR3 is 15 amino acids long. Trimming stripped 5 bases from V and 3 bases from J, with 16 bases between.